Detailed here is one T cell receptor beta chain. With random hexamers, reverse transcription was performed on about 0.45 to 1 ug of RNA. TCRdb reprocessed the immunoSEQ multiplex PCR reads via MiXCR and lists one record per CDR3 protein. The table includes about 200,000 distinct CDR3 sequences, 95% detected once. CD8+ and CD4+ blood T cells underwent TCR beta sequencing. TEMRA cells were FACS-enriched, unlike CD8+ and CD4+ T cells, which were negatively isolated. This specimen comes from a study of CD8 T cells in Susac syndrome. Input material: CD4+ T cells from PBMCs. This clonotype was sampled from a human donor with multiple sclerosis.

The CDR3, as DNA: TGCGCCAGCAGCTCTAGTATCGGGACAGACAATTCACCCCTCCACTTT. This encodes CASSSSIGTDNSPLHF. The chain links TRBV5-1 to TRBJ1-6; 7 bases line up with TRBD1. The CDR3 consists of 16 residues. Trimming took 3 bases from V and 7 from J; bases not matched to a gene: 10. CDR1 SGHRS and CDR2 YFSETQ come from the germline V gene.